This T cell receptor (beta chain) came from a study of response to subunit inactivated influenza vaccine. Concerning this clonotype itself: What it binds is unknown.

Study-level points and caveats: It was suggested by the authors that few new T cells are recruited by each seasonal influenza vaccination.

One entry per CDR3 protein results from TCRdb running MiXCR on the RT-PCR reads. The repertoire has over 800,000 distinct CDR3 sequences, around 21% of them found once; the top ten carry roughly 10%. Germline values: CDR1 ENHRY, CDR2 SYGVKD. This CDR3 is built from 12 residues. Trimming pared 2 bases from V and 8 bases from J, leaving 7 bases between. The chain links TRBV10-3 to TRBJ2-1; no definite D call. This material consisted of PBMCs from blood, taken around 5 days after vaccination. This receptor was identified in a man aged 45 to 65 who received an inactivated influenza vaccine. CDR3 amino acids: CAISEPAHEQFF. As DNA, the CDR3 is TGTGCCATCAGTGAGCCGGCCCATGAGCAGTTCTTC.